The 21 T cell receptor beta chains in this list originate from one sample, sequenced in a study of cytomegalovirus exposure and HLA in healthy donors. PCR amplification relied on 60 Vbeta primers (plus 13 Jbeta primers). Repertoires were generated with immunoSEQ multiplex PCR, while TCRdb's copy carries only in-frame clones and drops some. The table shows roughly 68,000 clones, with over 75% occurring only once. Input material: PBMCs. Every receptor here comes from a male donor in good health and CMV-seropositive.

This clone was detected only a few times. The chain's CDR3 is CASGGTGGTYEQYF. The CDR3 region has the DNA TGCGCCAGCGGAGGGACAGGGGGTACGTACGAGCAGTACTTC. The chain uses TRBV5-1 and TRBJ2-7, with TRBD1 matching over 11 bases. Looked up from germline, CDR1 is SGHRS and CDR2 is YFSETQ. There are 14 residues in the CDR3. V shed 7 bases and J 4 bases; nucleotides not matched to a gene: 7.

V is TRBV7-9 and J is TRBJ1-2; 9 nucleotides line up with TRBD1. The CDR3 is 15 amino acids. J was trimmed by 4 bases and V by 5 bases; bases with no gene match: 8. Per germline, CDR1 SEHNR and CDR2 FQNEAQ (reference sequence). CDR3 sequence reads: CASSPRTGVRYGYTF. The CDR3 DNA follows: TGTGCCAGCAGCCCACGGACAGGGGTGCGCTATGGCTACACCTTC.

CDR3 sequence reads: CASSLRRGWTDTQYF. CDR3 bases: TGTGCCAGCAGTTTACGGCGGGGGTGGACAGATACGCAGTATTTT. The rearrangement uses TRBV27 and TRBJ2-3; 7 positions agree with TRBD2. J was trimmed by 3 bases and V by 2 bases; bases with no gene match: 5. From germline, CDR1 is MNHEY and CDR2 SMNVEV (reference sequence). This CDR3 is built from 15 residues.

The V call is TRBV28, the J call TRBJ1-2; 8 nucleotides line up with TRBD1. With 2 bases clipped from V and 6 bases from J, the junction kept 5 bases outside the gene matches. The CDR3 extends over 14 amino acids. From germline, CDR1 is MDHEN and CDR2 SYDVKM. The CDR3 sequence: CASSLVLTGDGYTF. The CDR3 bases are TGTGCCAGCAGTTTAGTCTTGACAGGGGATGGCTACACCTTC.

The rearrangement uses TRBV6-1 and TRBJ1-2; the match to TRBD1 covers 8 bases. The V gene's germline CDR1 is MNHNS and CDR2 SASEGT. Trimming at V came to 2 bases and at J to 2 bases, leaving 4 bases not matched to a gene. This CDR3 has 15 amino acids. For the CDR3, the DNA is TGTGCCAGCAGTGAAAAGACAGGGGCCAACTATGGCTACACCTTC. Its translation is CASSEKTGANYGYTF.

The J gene is TRBJ2-7, the V gene TRBV9; D gene unclear. The ends were cut back, 4 bases at V and 0 bases at J, with 14 bases in the middle. This CDR3 is built from 15 residues. CDR1 and CDR2 from the germline V gene are SGDLS and YYNGEE. The DNA for the CDR3 is TGTGCCAGCAGCCCTCACTCCGGGTTCTCCTACGAGCAGTACTTC. Protein product: CASSPHSGFSYEQYF.

The J gene is TRBJ2-7, the V gene TRBV29-1; 8 bases line up with TRBD1. The CDR3 spans 14 residues. Per the germline V gene, CDR1 is SQVTM and CDR2 is ANQGSEA. Trimming cost V 5 bases and J 6 bases; bases outside gene matches: 12. The CDR3 DNA is TGCAGCGTTTTCAACCCGGACAGGGCCGGCGAGCAGTACTTC. It encodes CSVFNPDRAGEQYF.

The rearrangement links TRBV6-5 to TRBJ2-7, with 8 bases fitting TRBD1. V lost 4 bases and J lost 5; bases outside the gene matches: 7. Germline values: CDR1 MNHEY, CDR2 SVGAGI. This CDR3 is built from 14 residues. The CDR3 spells CASSWTGRRDEQYF. The CDR3 region has the DNA TGTGCCAGCAGTTGGACAGGGAGAAGGGACGAGCAGTACTTC.

The chain combines TRBV7-6 with TRBJ2-1, with 12 bases fitting TRBD2. CDR3 size: 19 residues. Germline CDR1 is SGHVS and CDR2 is FNYEAQ. After removal of 2 bases from V and 8 bases from J, the junction contained 16 bases not matched to a gene. CDR3 sequence (DNA): TGTGCCAGCAGCTTAAGCGGCGCTAGCGGGGGGGCAAGGTTCCATGAGCAGTTCTTC. Translated, it gives CASSLSGASGGARFHEQFF.

There are a few counts of this clone. The chain links TRBV5-4 to TRBJ2-1, with no clear D. The length of the CDR3 is 15 residues. V dropped 0 bases and J dropped 0 bases, with 7 bases sitting between them. Per the germline V gene, CDR1 is SGHNT and CDR2 is YYREEE (reference sequence). This CDR3 is CASSLGGSSYNEQFF. CDR3 DNA sequence: TGTGCCAGCAGCTTGGGCGGAAGCTCCTACAATGAGCAGTTCTTC.

The gene calls are TRBV29-1 and TRBJ2-5, with a weak D call TRBD1 (6 bases). The CDR3 has 13 amino acids. V lost 5 bases to trimming and J lost 11 bases, with 21 bases between them. Germline assignment: CDR1 SQVTM and CDR2 ANQGSEA. CDR3 DNA sequence: TGCAGCGTTAGACCCGGGACACAGCTGGAGCAGTACTTC. Translated: CSVRPGTQLEQYF.

The chain joins TRBV20-1 to TRBJ1-2; D gene unclear. The CDR3 runs 10 residues. Per the germline V gene, CDR1 is DFQATT and CDR2 is SNEGSKA (reference sequence). V gave up 5 bases and J gave up 5 bases, with 6 bases separating them. This CDR3 reads CSASEYGYTF. CDR3 DNA: TGCAGTGCTTCCGAGTATGGCTACACCTTC.

This clone turned up a few times. The V call is TRBV18, the J call TRBJ1-4, with a possible D match to TRBD1 (6 bases). The CDR3 runs to 15 residues. Trimming shortened V by 1 base and J by 8 bases, and 14 bases separated the two germline ends. CDR1 is KGHSH, CDR2 LQKENI, per germline. The CDR3 nucleotides read TGTGCCAGCTCACCACAAAACAGGGCACAAGAAAAACTGTTTTTT. This gives the protein CASSPQNRAQEKLFF.

The chain is built from TRBV13 and TRBJ2-5; 7 bases line up with TRBD2. J gave up 2 bases and V 5 bases, and 11 bases lay outside the gene matches. Germline V gives CDR1 PRHDT, CDR2 FYEKMQ (reference sequence). The CDR3 is made up of 16 amino acids. This CDR3 reads CASSRRGTIEQETQYF. In DNA form, the CDR3 reads TGTGCCAGCAGCCGCAGAGGGACTATCGAACAAGAGACCCAGTACTTC.

This rearrangement joins TRBV6-1 to TRBJ2-1, with D hard to call. This CDR3 spans 15 amino acids. The V gene's germline CDR1 is MNHNS and CDR2 SASEGT. V lost 8 bases to trimming and J lost 7 bases, with 21 bases between them. The CDR3 DNA reads TGTGCCAGCCGGTTGTTGGGTTTGGGCCAAAATGAGCAGTTCTTC. It translates to CASRLLGLGQNEQFF.

The rearrangement uses TRBV9 and TRBJ2-2, with D unresolved. CDR3 size: 13 residues. V gave up 3 bases and J gave up 3 bases, with 6 bases separating them. Per germline, CDR1 SGDLS and CDR2 YYNGEE. The CDR3, as DNA: TGTGCCAGCAGCGCCTCGGACACCGGGGAGCTGTTTTTT. Amino acid sequence: CASSASDTGELFF.

The chain links TRBV28 to TRBJ2-7; the D is unclear. V was clipped by 2 bases and J by 1 base, with 6 bases between them. CDR3 size: 13 residues. In germline, CDR1 is MDHEN, CDR2 SYDVKM. The chain's CDR3 is CASSLLGSYEQYF. In DNA, the CDR3 is TGTGCCAGCAGTTTACTCGGGTCCTACGAGCAGTACTTC.

The V call is TRBV7-9, the J call TRBJ1-1; possible D gene TRBD1, 5 bases. Trimming took 5 bases from V and 0 from J, leaving 7 bases between them. This CDR3 is 13 amino acids long. The germline CDR1 and CDR2 sequences are SEHNR and FQNEAQ (reference sequence). CDR3 residues: CASSQTVNTEAFF. CDR3 nucleotides: TGTGCCAGCAGCCAGACAGTGAACACTGAAGCTTTCTTT.

This clone was detected only a few times. The chain recombines TRBV5-6 with TRBJ2-1; 9 bases are shared with TRBD1. Germline V gives CDR1 SGHDT, CDR2 YYEEEE. The CDR3 runs to 15 residues. V was pared by 3 bases and J by 8 bases, with 9 bases of the junction left unmatched. The CDR3 DNA is TGTGCCAGCAGCTCGCCGGGACAGGGACACGATGAGCAGTTCTTC. Translated: CASSSPGQGHDEQFF.

V and J are TRBV7-2 and TRBJ1-2; 9 bases line up with TRBD1. CDR1 and CDR2 from the germline V gene are SGHTA and FQGNSA. V lost 2 bases to trimming and J lost 3 bases; unmatched junction nucleotides: 4. The CDR3 is made up of 15 amino acids. The CDR3 reads CASSLRDRAYYGYTF. The DNA for the CDR3 is TGTGCCAGCAGCTTAAGGGACAGGGCGTACTATGGCTACACCTTC. Combining the CDR3 with reference TRBV7-2 and TRBJ1-2 gives the whole variable domain GAGVSQSPSNKVTEKGKDVELRCDPISGHTALYWYRQSLGQGLEFLIYFQGNSAPDKSGLPSDRFSAERTGGSVSTLTIQRTQQEDSAVYLCASSLRDRAYYGYTFGSGTRLTVV.

The chain combines TRBV30 with TRBJ1-1, with 7 bases identical to TRBD1. CDR1 GTSNPN and CDR2 SVGIG come from the germline V gene (reference sequence). The CDR3 is made up of 16 amino acids. Trimming removed 3 bases from V and 0 bases from J; junction bases left unmatched: 10. This chain's CDR3 is CAWSSKNRGVNTEAFF. CDR3 coding DNA: TGTGCCTGGAGCTCGAAGAACAGGGGAGTGAACACTGAAGCTTTCTTT.